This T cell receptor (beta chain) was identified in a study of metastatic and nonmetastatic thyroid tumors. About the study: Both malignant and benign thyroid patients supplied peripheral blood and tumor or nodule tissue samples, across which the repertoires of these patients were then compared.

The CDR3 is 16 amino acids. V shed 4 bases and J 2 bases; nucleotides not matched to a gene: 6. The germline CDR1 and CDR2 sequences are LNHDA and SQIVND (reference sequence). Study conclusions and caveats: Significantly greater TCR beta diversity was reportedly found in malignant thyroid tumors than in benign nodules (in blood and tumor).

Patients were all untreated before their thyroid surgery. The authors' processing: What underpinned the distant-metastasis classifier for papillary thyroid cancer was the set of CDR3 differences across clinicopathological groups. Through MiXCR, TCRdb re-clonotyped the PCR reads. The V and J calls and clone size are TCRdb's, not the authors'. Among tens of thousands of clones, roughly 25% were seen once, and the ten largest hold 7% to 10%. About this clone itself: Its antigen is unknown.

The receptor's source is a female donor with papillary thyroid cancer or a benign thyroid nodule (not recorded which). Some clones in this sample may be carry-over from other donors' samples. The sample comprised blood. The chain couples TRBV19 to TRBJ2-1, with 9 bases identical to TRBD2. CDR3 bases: TGTGCCAGTAGTACCCGGACTAGCGCCGCCTACAATGAGCAGTTCTTC. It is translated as CASSTRTSAAYNEQFF.